Presented here are 19 T cell receptor beta chains from one specimen sequenced in a study of blood T cell repertoires in COVID-19. Profiling relied on immunoSEQ multiplex PCR, and the TCRdb table lists in-frame clones only, not all of them. The table has fewer than 70,000 clones, 80% to 90% seen once. The sequenced sample was peripheral blood. These receptor sequences come from a man between 45 and 60 years old with active COVID-19.

CDR3: CASSEQVYSGNTIYF. In nucleotides, the CDR3 is TGTGCCAGCAGTGAACAGGTTTACTCTGGAAACACCATATATTTT. V is TRBV6-1 and J is TRBJ1-3; D not resolved. V was cut by 2 bases and J by 0 bases, with 8 bases left in between. CDR1 is MNHNS, CDR2 SASEGT, per germline. This CDR3 is 15 amino acids long.

The chain employs TRBV12-3 or TRBV12-4 and TRBJ2-5; possibly TRBD2 for D (5 bases). The CDR3 contains 13 residues. Trimming shortened V by 7 bases and J by 4 bases, and 13 bases separated the two germline ends. CDR3: CASTPGSGETQYF. In nucleotides, the CDR3 is TGTGCCAGCACGCCGGGGAGCGGAGAGACCCAGTACTTC.

The V gene is TRBV11-2, the J gene TRBJ1-2, with 8 bases fitting TRBD1. Germline trimming cut 5 bases from V and 4 bases from J; bases unmatched to any gene: 6. Germline lookup yields CDR1 SGHAT and CDR2 FQNNGV. The CDR3 is made up of 14 amino acids. CDR3 residues: CASSPGGNLYGYTF. CDR3 nucleotides: TGTGCCAGCAGCCCAGGGGGCAACCTCTATGGCTACACCTTC. Variable domain in full (rest from reference TRBV11-2 and TRBJ1-2): EAGVAQSPRYKIIEKRQSVAFWCNPISGHATLYWYQQILGQGPKLLIQFQNNGVVDDSQLPKDRFSAERLKGVDSTLKIQPAKLEDSAVYLCASSPGGNLYGYTFGSGTRLTVV.

This clone has just a few counts. The chain couples TRBV5-4 to TRBJ1-1, with 7 bases aligning to TRBD1. Germline CDR1 SGHNT, CDR2 YYREEE (reference sequence). Trimming removed 0 bases from V and 4 bases from J; junction bases left unmatched: 3. This CDR3 region has 14 residues. The CDR3 reads CASSLDRGGTEAFF. The CDR3, as DNA: TGTGCCAGCAGCTTGGACAGGGGAGGCACTGAAGCTTTCTTT.

Only one count was recorded for this clone. This chain links TRBV19 with TRBJ1-5; 9 nucleotides match TRBD1. The CDR3 loop spans 16 amino acids. The V gene end was trimmed by 8 bases and the J gene end by 1 base; junction bases not matched to a gene: 9. Germline CDR1 and CDR2: LNHDA and SQIVND (reference sequence). This CDR3 is CASSPAGQGSNQPQHF. CDR3 sequence (DNA): TGTGCCAGTTCTCCGGCGGGACAGGGAAGCAATCAGCCCCAGCATTTT.

J is TRBJ2-7 and V is TRBV6-2 or TRBV6-3; 10 bases map to TRBD1. V dropped 2 bases and J dropped 4; count of bases not matched to a gene: 8. Per germline, CDR1 MNHEY and CDR2 SVGEGT. The CDR3 covers 16 residues. CDR3 amino acids: CASSYPRTGGLYEQYF. In nucleotides, the CDR3 is TGTGCCAGCAGTTACCCACGGACAGGGGGTTTGTACGAGCAGTACTTC.

The V gene is TRBV3-1 (or the pseudogene TRBV3-2), the J gene TRBJ2-7, with 10 positions matching TRBD1. Germline trimming cut 0 bases from V and 5 bases from J; bases unmatched to any gene: 4. Germline V gene sequence: CDR1 LGHDT, CDR2 YNNKEL (reference sequence). The CDR3 is 15 residues long. CDR3 loop: CASSQERDRGHEQYF. CDR3 in DNA: TGTGCCAGCAGCCAAGAGAGGGACAGGGGACACGAGCAGTACTTC.

This rearrangement joins TRBV30 to TRBJ1-1; TRBD1 might be the D (6 bases). The V end was cut by 4 bases, the J end by 4 bases, with 13 bases between. The CDR3 spans 13 residues. The germline V gene has CDR1 GTSNPN and CDR2 SVGIG (reference sequence). The CDR3 sequence is CAWTSGVRTEAFF. The DNA for the CDR3 is TGTGCCTGGACTTCAGGGGTTCGCACTGAAGCTTTCTTT. The full variable domain, with the rest looked up from reference TRBV30 and TRBJ1-1, is SQTIHQWPATLVQPVGSPLSLECTVEGTSNPNLYWYRQAAGRGLQLLFYSVGIGQISSEVPQNLSASRPQDRQFILSSKKLLLSDSGFYLCAWTSGVRTEAFFGQGTRLTVV.

The CDR3 loop is CATSRGSGRGYEQYF. CDR3 bases: TGTGCCACCAGCAGAGGTTCCGGCAGGGGCTACGAGCAGTACTTC. This rearrangement joins TRBV15 to TRBJ2-7, with D perhaps TRBD1 (6 bases). The CDR3 contains 15 residues. The V and J ends lost 1 base and 3 bases respectively, with 13 bases between them. Germline CDR1 is LNHNV and CDR2 is YYDKDF (reference sequence).

The CDR3 DNA follows: TGTGCCAGCAGCTTGATGCGGGAGGAGCAGTACTTC. Its translation is CASSLMREEQYF. The genes are TRBV7-2 and TRBJ2-7, with 7 bases identical to TRBD2. Germline assignment: CDR1 SGHTA and CDR2 FQGNSA. V shed 3 bases and J 7 bases; nucleotides not matched to a gene: 3. This CDR3 has 12 residues.

The chain recombines TRBV12-3 or TRBV12-4 with TRBJ1-6; D is ambiguous. The V end lost 5 bases, the J end lost 9 bases, and 11 bases lay between the germline ends. The CDR3 has 13 amino acids. The CDR3 region has the DNA TGTGCCAGCAGTGCACGGGAGAGTTCACCCCTCCACTTT. It translates to CASSARESSPLHF.

The V and J genes are TRBV5-3 and TRBJ1-1, with 7 positions matching TRBD1. TRBV5-3 is recorded as an ORF, its role being uncertain. J gave up 3 bases and V 5 bases, and 7 bases lay outside the gene matches. The CDR3 loop spans 14 amino acids. The CDR3 loop is CARSFPGQHTEAFF. CDR3 sequence (DNA): TGTGCCAGAAGTTTTCCGGGACAGCACACTGAAGCTTTCTTT.

This clone has just a few counts. J is TRBJ1-6 and V is TRBV4-1, with D unclear. Trimming cost V 2 bases and J 10 bases, with 12 bases left between them. The germline gives CDR1 MGHRA, CDR2 YSYEKL. This CDR3 is 14 amino acids long. CDR3 coding DNA: TGCGCCAGCAGCCAACCCGCAGGAAAATCACCCCTCCACTTT. Amino acids: CASSQPAGKSPLHF.

The rearrangement joins TRBV5-1 to TRBJ1-2; 12 bases match TRBD1. After removal of 4 bases from V and 6 bases from J, the junction contained 4 bases not matched to a gene. The CDR3 totals 14 residues. The germline V gene encodes CDR1 SGHRS and CDR2 YFSETQ. The CDR3 protein is CASSEGQGANGYTF. CDR3 DNA sequence: TGCGCCAGCAGCGAGGGACAGGGGGCGAATGGCTACACCTTC.

The chain joins TRBV7-9 to TRBJ2-7, with D possibly being TRBD1 (6 bases). Germline values: CDR1 SEHNR, CDR2 FQNEAQ (reference sequence). CDR3 length: 14 residues. The V end lost 7 bases, the J end lost 6 bases, and 19 bases lay between the germline ends. The CDR3 reads CASTATGAIREQYF. DNA of the CDR3: TGTGCCAGCACCGCGACAGGCGCTATCCGCGAGCAGTACTTC. The whole variable domain, remainder taken from reference TRBV7-9 and TRBJ2-7, is DTGVSQNPRHKITKRGQNVTFRCDPISEHNRLYWYRQTLGQGPEFLTYFQNEAQLEKSRLLSDRFSAERPKGSFSTLEIQRTEQGDSAMYLCASTATGAIREQYFGPGTRLTVT.

The chain links TRBV5-5 to TRBJ2-1; weak D call: TRBD1 (5 bases). The CDR3 runs to 15 residues. Germline V gene lookup returns CDR1 SGHKS and CDR2 YYEKEE (reference sequence). V was cut by 0 bases and J by 0 bases, with 7 bases left in between. CDR3 residues: CASSLGQISYNEQFF. The CDR3 DNA follows: TGTGCCAGCAGCTTGGGACAGATCTCCTACAATGAGCAGTTCTTC.

CDR3 DNA sequence: TGCGCCAGCAGCCCAGGACAGGGGTCAATGAACACTGAAGCTTTCTTT. Translated: CASSPGQGSMNTEAFF. This chain connects TRBV5-1 to TRBJ1-1, with 9 bases matching TRBD1. Per the germline V gene, CDR1 is SGHRS and CDR2 is YFSETQ. V was pared by 4 bases and J by 0 bases, with 7 bases of the junction left unmatched. CDR3 length: 16 amino acids.

This chain uses TRBV7-9 with TRBJ2-4; 8 bases are a match to TRBD2. Germline V gene lookup returns CDR1 SEHNR and CDR2 FQNEAQ (reference sequence). The V gene end was trimmed by 0 bases and the J gene end by 6 bases; junction bases not matched to a gene: 7. This CDR3 has 16 residues. The CDR3 here is CASSLARTGGPNIQYF. The CDR3 region has the DNA TGTGCCAGCAGCTTAGCGAGAACGGGGGGGCCAAACATTCAGTACTTC.

The chain is built from TRBV10-3 and TRBJ2-3; 12 bases agree with TRBD1. CDR3 length: 16 amino acids. The V gene's germline CDR1 is ENHRY and CDR2 SYGVKD. The ends lost 8 bases at V and 3 bases at J; junction bases unmatched: 9. The CDR3: CAIGGDRGPVTDTQYF. The CDR3 DNA is TGTGCCATCGGGGGGGACAGGGGGCCGGTGACAGATACGCAGTATTTT.